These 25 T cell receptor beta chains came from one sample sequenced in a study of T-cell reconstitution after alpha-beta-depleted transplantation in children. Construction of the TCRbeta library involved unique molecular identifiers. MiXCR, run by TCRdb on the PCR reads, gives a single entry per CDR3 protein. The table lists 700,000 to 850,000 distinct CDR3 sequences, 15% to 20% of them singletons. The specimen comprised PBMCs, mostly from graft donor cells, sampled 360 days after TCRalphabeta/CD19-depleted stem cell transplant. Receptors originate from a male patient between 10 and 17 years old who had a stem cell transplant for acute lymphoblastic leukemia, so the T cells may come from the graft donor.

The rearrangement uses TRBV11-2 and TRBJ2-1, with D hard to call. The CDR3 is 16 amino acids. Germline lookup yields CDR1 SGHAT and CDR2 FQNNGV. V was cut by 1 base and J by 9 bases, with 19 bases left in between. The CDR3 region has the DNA TGTGCCAGCAGCTTAGTCTCCCCATGGCCTTTTGGTGAGCAGTTCTTC. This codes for CASSLVSPWPFGEQFF.

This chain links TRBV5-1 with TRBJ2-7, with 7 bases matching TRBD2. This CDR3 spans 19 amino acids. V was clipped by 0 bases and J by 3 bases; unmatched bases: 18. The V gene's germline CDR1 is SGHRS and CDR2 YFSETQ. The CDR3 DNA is TGCGCCAGCAGCTTGGTGACGAGGGCCACCGGGACTACACTCTACGAGCAGTACTTC. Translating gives CASSLVTRATGTTLYEQYF.

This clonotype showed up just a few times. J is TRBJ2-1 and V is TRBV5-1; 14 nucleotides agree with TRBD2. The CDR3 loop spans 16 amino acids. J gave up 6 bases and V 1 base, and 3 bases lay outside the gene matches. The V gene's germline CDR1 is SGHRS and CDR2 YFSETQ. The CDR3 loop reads CASSLPGTSGGNEQFF. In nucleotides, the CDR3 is TGCGCCAGCAGCTTGCCCGGGACTAGCGGGGGCAATGAGCAGTTCTTC.

The CDR3 DNA sequence: TGTGCCTGGGGGGGACTAGCGGCTAAATCGCCCTACAATGAGCAGTTCTTC. It specifies CAWGGLAAKSPYNEQFF. The chain employs TRBV30 and TRBJ2-1; 11 bases agree with TRBD2. In germline, CDR1 is GTSNPN, CDR2 SVGIG (reference sequence). The J segment lost 2 bases and the V segment lost 5 bases, leaving 11 bases of the junction unmatched. There are 17 residues in the CDR3.

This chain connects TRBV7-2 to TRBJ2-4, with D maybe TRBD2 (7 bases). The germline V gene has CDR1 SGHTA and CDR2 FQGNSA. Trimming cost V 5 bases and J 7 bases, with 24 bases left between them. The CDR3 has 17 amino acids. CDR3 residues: CASSPTGLVLGWNIQYF. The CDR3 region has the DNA TGTGCCAGCAGCCCGACAGGACTAGTCCTAGGATGGAACATTCAGTACTTC.

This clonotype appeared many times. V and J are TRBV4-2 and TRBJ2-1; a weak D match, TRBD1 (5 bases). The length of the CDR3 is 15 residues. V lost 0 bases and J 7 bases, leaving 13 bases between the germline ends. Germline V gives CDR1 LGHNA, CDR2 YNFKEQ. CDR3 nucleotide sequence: TGTGCCAGCAGCCAAGAAGGGGTAGCCCTAAATGAGCAGTTCTTC. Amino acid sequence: CASSQEGVALNEQFF.

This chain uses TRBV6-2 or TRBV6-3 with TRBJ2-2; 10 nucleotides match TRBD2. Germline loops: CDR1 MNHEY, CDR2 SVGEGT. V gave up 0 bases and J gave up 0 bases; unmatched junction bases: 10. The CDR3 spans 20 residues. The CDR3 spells CASSYSPFRSGRPNTGELFF. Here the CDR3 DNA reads TGTGCCAGCAGTTACTCGCCTTTCCGTAGCGGGAGGCCGAACACCGGGGAGCTGTTTTTT.

The CDR3 sequence is CASSLYQRPNTGELFF. The CDR3 nucleotides are TGCGCCAGCAGCTTGTACCAAAGGCCAAACACCGGGGAGCTGTTTTTT. V gene TRBV5-1 combines with J gene TRBJ2-2, with no clear D. V was clipped by 1 base and J by 2 bases, with 12 bases between them. The CDR3 runs to 16 residues. Looked up from germline, CDR1 is SGHRS and CDR2 is YFSETQ.

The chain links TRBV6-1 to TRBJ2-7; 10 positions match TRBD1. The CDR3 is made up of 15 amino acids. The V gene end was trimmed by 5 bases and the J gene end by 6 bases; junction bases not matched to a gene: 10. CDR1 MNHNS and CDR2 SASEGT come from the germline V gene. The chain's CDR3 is CASSRKGQGILEQYF. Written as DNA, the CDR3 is TGTGCCAGCAGTCGGAAGGGACAGGGGATTCTCGAGCAGTACTTC.

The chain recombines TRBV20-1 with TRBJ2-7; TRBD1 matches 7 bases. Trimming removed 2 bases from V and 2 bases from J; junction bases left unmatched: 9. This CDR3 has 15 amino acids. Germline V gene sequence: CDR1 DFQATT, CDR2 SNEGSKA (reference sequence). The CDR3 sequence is CSARPGTARPYEQYF. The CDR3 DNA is TGCAGTGCTAGACCCGGGACAGCCAGACCCTACGAGCAGTACTTC.

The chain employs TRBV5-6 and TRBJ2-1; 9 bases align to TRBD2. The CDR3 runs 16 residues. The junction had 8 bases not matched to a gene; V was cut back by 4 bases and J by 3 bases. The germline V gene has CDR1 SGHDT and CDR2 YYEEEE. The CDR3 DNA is TGTGCCAGCAGCGGCGCTAGCGGGATTAGCTACAATGAGCAGTTCTTC. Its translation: CASSGASGISYNEQFF.

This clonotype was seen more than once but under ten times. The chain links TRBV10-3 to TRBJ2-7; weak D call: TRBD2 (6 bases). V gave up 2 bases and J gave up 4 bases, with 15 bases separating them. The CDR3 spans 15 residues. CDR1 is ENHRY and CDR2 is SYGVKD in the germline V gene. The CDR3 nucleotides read TGTGCCATCAGTGAGGTCCCTCCGGGGGTGTACGAGCAGTACTTC. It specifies CAISEVPPGVYEQYF.

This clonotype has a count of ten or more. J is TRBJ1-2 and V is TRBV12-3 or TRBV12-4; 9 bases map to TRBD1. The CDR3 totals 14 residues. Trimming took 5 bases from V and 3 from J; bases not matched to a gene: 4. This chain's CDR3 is CASSRTGDYYGYTF. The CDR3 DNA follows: TGTGCCAGCAGTAGGACAGGGGATTACTATGGCTACACCTTC.

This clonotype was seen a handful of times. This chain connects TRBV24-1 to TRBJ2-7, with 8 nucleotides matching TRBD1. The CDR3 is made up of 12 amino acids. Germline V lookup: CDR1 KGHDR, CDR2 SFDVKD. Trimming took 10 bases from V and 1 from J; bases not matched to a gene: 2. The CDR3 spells CATQGGSYEQYF. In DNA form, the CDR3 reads TGTGCCACACAGGGGGGTTCCTACGAGCAGTACTTC.

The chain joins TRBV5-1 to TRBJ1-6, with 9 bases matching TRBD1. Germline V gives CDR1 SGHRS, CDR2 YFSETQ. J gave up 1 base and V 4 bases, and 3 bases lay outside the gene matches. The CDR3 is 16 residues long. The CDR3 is CASSRGQGSYNSPLHF. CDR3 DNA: TGCGCCAGCAGCCGAGGACAGGGGTCCTATAATTCACCCCTCCACTTT.

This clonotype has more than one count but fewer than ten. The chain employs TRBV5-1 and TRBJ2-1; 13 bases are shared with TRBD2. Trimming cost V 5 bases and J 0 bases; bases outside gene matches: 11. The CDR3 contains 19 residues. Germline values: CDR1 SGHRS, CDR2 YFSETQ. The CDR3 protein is CASRTPGLAGTSSYNEQFF. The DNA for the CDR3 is TGCGCCAGCAGAACTCCGGGACTAGCGGGAACGAGCTCCTACAATGAGCAGTTCTTC. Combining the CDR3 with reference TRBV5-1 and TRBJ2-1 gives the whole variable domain KAGVTQTPRYLIKTRGQQVTLSCSPISGHRSVSWYQQTPGQGLQFLFEYFSETQRNKGNFPGRFSGRQFSNSRSEMNVSTLELGDSALYLCASRTPGLAGTSSYNEQFFGPGTRLTVL.

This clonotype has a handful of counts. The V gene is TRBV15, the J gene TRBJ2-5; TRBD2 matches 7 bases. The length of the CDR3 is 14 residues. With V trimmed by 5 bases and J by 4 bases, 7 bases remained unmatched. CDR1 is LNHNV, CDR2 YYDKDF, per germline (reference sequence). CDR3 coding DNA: TGTGCCACCAGCCCGTGGGAGGGCCCAGAGACCCAGTACTTC. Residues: CATSPWEGPETQYF.

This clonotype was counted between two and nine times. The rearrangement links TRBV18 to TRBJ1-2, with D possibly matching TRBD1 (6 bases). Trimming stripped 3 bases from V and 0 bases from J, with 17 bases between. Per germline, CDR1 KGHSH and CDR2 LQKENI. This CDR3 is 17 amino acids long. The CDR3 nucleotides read TGTGCCAGCTCACCCTATAGGACAGTGCCAGCTAACTATGGCTACACCTTC. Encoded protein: CASSPYRTVPANYGYTF.

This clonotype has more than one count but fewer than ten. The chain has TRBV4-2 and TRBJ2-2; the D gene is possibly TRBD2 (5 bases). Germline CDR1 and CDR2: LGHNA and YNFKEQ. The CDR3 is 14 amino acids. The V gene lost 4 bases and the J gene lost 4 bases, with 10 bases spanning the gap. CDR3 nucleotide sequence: TGTGCCAGCAGCCTACTAACTAGCACCGGGGAGCTGTTTTTT. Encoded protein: CASSLLTSTGELFF.

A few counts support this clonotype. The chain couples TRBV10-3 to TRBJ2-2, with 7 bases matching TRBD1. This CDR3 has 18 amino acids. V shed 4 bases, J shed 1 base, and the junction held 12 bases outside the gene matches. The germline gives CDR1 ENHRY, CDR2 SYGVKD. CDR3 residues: CAISGNIKGAENTGELFF. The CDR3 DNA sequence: TGTGCCATCAGTGGAAATATAAAGGGGGCTGAGAACACCGGGGAGCTGTTTTTT.

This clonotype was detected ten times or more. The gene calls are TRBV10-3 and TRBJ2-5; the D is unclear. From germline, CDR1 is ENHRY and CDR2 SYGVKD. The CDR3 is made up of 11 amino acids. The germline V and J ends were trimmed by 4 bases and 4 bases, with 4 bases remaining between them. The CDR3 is CAISVAETQYF. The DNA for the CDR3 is TGTGCCATCAGTGTAGCAGAGACCCAGTACTTC.

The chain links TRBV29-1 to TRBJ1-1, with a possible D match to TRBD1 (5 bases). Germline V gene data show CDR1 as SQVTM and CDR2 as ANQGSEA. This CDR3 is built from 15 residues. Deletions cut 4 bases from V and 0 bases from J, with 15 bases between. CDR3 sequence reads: CSVGSPGTVNTEAFF. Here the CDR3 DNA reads TGCAGCGTTGGGTCCCCCGGGACGGTGAACACTGAAGCTTTCTTT.

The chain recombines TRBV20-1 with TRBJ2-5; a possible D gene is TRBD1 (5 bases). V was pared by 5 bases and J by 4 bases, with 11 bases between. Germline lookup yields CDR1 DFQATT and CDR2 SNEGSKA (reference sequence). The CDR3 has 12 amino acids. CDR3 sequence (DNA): TGCAGTGCTCCACCAGGGCTAGAGACCCAGTACTTC. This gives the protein CSAPPGLETQYF.

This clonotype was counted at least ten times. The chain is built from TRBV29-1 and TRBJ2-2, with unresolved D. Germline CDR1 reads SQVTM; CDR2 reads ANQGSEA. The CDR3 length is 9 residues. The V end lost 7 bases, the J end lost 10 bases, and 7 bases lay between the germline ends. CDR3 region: CSGVVELFF. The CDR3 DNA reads TGCAGCGGCGTAGTGGAGCTGTTTTTT.

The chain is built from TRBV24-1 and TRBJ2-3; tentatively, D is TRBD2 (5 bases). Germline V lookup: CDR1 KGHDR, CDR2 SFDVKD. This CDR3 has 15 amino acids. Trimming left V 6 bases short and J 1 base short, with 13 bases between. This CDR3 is CATSTSFGRTDTQYF. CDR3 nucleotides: TGTGCCACCAGTACTAGTTTTGGCCGCACAGATACGCAGTATTTT.